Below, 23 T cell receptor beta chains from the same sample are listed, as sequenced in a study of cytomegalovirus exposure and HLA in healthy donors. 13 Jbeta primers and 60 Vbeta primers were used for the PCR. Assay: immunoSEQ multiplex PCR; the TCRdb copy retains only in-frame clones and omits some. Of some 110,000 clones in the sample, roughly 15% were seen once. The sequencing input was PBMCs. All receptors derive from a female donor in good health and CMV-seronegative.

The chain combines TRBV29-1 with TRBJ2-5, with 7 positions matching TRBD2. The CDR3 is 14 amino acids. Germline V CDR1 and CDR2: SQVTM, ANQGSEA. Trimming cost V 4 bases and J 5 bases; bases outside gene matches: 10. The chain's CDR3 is CSVGSAGRGETQYF. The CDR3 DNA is TGCAGCGTTGGTTCAGCGGGACGCGGGGAGACCCAGTACTTC.

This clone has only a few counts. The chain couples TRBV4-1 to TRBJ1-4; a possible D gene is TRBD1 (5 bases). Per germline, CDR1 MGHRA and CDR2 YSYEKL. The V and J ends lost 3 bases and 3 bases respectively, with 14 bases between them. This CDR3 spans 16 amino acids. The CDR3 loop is CASSQTFWGANEKLFF. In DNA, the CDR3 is TGCGCCAGCAGCCAGACATTTTGGGGGGCTAATGAAAAACTGTTTTTT.

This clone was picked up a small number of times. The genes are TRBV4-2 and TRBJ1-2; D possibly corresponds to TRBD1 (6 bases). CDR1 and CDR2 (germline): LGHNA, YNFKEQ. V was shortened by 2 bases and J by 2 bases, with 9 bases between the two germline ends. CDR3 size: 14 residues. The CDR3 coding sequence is TGTGCCAGCAGCCAAACAGGGACAAACTATGGCTACACCTTC. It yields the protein CASSQTGTNYGYTF.

The CDR3 spells CAISVDLAEGYEQYF. In DNA, the CDR3 is TGTGCCATCAGTGTCGATCTAGCGGAGGGATACGAGCAGTACTTC. The chain has TRBV10-3 and TRBJ2-7, with 7 bases fitting TRBD2. Germline V lookup: CDR1 ENHRY, CDR2 SYGVKD. This CDR3 is 15 amino acids long. The ends lost 4 bases at V and 4 bases at J; junction bases unmatched: 10.

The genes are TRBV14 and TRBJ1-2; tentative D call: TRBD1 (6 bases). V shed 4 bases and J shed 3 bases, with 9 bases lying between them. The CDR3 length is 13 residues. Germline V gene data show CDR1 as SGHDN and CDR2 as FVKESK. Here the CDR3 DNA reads TGTGCCAGCAGCCCTAGACAGGACTATGGCTACACCTTC. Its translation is CASSPRQDYGYTF.

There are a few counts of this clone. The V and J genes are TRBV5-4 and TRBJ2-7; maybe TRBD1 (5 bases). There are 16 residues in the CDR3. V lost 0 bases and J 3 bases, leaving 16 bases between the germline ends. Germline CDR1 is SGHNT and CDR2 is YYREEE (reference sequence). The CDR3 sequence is CASSLGQGYLNYEQYF. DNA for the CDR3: TGTGCCAGCAGCTTGGGCCAGGGATACCTCAACTACGAGCAGTACTTC.

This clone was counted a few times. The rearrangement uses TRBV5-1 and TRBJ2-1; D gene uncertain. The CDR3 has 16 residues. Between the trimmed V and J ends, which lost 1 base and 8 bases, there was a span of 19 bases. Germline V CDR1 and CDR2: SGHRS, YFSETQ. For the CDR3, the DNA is TGCGCCAGCAGCTTGAGTGGTCTAGATCAACTCCATGAGCAGTTCTTC. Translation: CASSLSGLDQLHEQFF.

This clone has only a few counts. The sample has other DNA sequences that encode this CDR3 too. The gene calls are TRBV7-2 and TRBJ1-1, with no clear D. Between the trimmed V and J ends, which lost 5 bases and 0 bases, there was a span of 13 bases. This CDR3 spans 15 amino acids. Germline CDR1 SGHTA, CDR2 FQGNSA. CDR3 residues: CASSARGRVNTEAFF. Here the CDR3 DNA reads TGTGCCAGCAGCGCCCGGGGTAGGGTGAACACTGAAGCTTTCTTT.

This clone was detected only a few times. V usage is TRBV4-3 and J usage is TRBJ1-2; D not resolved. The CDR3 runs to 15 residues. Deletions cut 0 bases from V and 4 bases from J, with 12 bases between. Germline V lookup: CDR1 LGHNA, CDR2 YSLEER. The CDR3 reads CASSQERQKTYGYTF. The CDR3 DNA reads TGCGCCAGCAGCCAAGAGAGGCAGAAGACCTATGGCTACACCTTC.

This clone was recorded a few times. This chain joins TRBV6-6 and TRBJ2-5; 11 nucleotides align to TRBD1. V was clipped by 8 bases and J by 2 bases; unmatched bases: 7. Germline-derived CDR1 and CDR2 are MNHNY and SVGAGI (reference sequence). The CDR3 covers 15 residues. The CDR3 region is CASLYRDRGQETQYF. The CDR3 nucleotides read TGTGCCAGCCTCTACCGGGACAGGGGGCAAGAGACCCAGTACTTC.

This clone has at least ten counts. CDR3: CASSLLTGRGTDTQYF. For the CDR3, the DNA is TGTGCCAGCAGTTTGTTAACAGGGAGGGGCACAGATACGCAGTATTTT. The genes are TRBV27 and TRBJ2-3; tentative D call: TRBD2 (7 bases). The CDR3 has 16 residues. Germline V gene lookup returns CDR1 MNHEY and CDR2 SMNVEV (reference sequence). Between the trimmed V and J ends, which lost 3 bases and 1 base, there was a span of 14 bases.

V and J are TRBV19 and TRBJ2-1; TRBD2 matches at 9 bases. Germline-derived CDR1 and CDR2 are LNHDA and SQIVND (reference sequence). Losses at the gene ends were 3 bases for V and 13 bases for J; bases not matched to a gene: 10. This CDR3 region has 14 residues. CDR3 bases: TGTGCCAGTAGTATGGGACTAGCCTCCTTTTTTCAGTTCTTC. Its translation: CASSMGLASFFQFF.

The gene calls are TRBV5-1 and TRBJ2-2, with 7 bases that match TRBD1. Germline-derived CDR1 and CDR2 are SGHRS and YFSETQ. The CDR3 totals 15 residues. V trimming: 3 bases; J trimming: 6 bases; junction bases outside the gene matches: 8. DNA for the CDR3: TGCGCCAGCAGCTCTCCGGGACAGAGAGCCGGGGAGCTGTTTTTT. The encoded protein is CASSSPGQRAGELFF.

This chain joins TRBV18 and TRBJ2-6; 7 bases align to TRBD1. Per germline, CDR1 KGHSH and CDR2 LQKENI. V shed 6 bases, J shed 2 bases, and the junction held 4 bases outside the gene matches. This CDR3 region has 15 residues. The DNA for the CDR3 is TGTGCCAGCTCGCCCCAGGGGGCTGGGGCCAACGTCCTGACTTTC. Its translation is CASSPQGAGANVLTF.

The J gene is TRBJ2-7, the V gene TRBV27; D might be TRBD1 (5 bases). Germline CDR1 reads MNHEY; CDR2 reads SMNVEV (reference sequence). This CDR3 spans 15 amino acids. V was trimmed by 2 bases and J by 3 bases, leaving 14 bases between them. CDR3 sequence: CASSLGVGQGYEQYF. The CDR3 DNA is TGTGCCAGCAGTTTAGGGGTCGGCCAGGGCTACGAGCAGTACTTC.

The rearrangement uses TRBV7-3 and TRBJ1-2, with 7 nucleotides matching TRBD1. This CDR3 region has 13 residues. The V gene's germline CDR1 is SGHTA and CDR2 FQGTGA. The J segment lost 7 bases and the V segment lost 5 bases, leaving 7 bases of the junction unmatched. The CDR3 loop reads CASSLSGGIGYTF. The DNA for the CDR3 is TGTGCCAGCAGCCTTTCAGGGGGAATTGGCTACACCTTC.

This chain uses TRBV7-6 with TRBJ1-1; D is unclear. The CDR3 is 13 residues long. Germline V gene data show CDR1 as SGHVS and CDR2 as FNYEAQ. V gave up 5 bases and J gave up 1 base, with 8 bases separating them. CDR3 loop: CASSPISNTEAFF. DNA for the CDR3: TGTGCCAGCAGCCCTATATCGAACACTGAAGCTTTCTTT.

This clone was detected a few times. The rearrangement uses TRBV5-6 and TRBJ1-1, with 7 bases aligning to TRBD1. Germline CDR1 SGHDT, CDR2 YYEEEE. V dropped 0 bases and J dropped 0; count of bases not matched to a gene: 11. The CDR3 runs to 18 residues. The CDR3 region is CASSLGTGPNSMNTEAFF. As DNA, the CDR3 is TGTGCCAGCAGCTTGGGGACAGGCCCCAACTCCATGAACACTGAAGCTTTCTTT.

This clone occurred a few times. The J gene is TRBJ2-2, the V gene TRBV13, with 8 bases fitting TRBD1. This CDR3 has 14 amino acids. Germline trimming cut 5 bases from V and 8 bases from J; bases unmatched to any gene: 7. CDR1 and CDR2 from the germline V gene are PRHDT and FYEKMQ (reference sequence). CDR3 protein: CASSPDRGSGELFF. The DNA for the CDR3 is TGTGCCAGCAGCCCAGACAGGGGTTCGGGGGAGCTGTTTTTT.

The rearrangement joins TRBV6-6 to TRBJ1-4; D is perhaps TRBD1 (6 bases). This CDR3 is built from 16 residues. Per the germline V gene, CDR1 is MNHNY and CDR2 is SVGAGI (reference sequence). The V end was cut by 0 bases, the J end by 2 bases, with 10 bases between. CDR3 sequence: CASSYSNRETNEKLFF. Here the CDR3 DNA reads TGTGCCAGCAGTTACTCGAACAGGGAGACTAATGAAAAACTGTTTTTT.

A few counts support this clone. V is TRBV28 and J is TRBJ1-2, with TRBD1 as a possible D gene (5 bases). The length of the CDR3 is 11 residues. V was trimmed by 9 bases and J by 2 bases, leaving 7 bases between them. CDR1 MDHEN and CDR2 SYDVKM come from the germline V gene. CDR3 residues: CASTGNYGYTF. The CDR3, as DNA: TGTGCCAGTACAGGCAACTATGGCTACACCTTC.

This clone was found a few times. The CDR3 reads CSVEQAGGIAQHF. CDR3 nucleotides: TGCAGCGTTGAACAGGCAGGGGGAATCGCCCAGCATTTT. The rearrangement uses TRBV29-1 and TRBJ1-5, with 7 bases lining up with TRBD1. Germline CDR1 is SQVTM and CDR2 is ANQGSEA. V lost 2 bases, J lost 11 bases, and 9 bases stayed unmatched. The length of the CDR3 is 13 residues.

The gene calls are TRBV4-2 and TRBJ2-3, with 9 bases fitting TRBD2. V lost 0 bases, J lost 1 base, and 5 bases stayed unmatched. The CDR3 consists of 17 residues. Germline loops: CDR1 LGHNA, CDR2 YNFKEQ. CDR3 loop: CASSQDPLAGGTDTQYF. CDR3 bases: TGTGCCAGCAGCCAAGACCCCTTAGCGGGGGGCACAGATACGCAGTATTTT.